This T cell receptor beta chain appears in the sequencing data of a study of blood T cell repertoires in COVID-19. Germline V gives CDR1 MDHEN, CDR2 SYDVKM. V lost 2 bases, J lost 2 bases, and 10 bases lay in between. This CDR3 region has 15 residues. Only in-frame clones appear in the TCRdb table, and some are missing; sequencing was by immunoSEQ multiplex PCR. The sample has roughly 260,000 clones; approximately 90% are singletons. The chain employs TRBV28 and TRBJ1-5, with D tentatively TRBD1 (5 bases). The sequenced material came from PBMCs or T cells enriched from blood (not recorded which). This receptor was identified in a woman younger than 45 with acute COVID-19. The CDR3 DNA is TGTGCCAGCAGTTTAGTTGGCAGGGGCAATCAGCCCCAGCATTTT. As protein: CASSLVGRGNQPQHF.